This T cell receptor beta chain was identified in a study of CD8+CD57+ T cells in acquired aplastic anemia. Study information: The study obtained an average of 3.2 ug of DNA from sorted CD4+ and CD8+ cells.

Selection for sequencing was limited to patients who had shown CD8+CD57+ cell expansion by flow cytometry. Patients were untreated when blood was sampled. The V gene's germline CDR1 is DFQATT and CDR2 SNEGSKA (reference sequence). V was pared by 0 bases and J by 6 bases, with 16 bases between. CDR3 length equals 15 residues. The study profiled TCR beta VDJ and CDR3 using genomic DNA as template. TCRdb re-analysed the reads in MiXCR, keeping a single row per CDR3 protein. This table holds some 150,000 distinct CDR3 sequences, around 48% found once. The clonotype was recovered from a human donor with aplastic anemia. The rearrangement links TRBV20-1 to TRBJ2-3; no clear D. Sequenced: sorted CD4+, CD8+, or CD8+CD57+ T cells (not recorded which) from PBMCs. CDR3 protein: CSARDYGPHGDTQYF. CDR3 DNA sequence: TGCAGTGCTAGAGATTACGGTCCTCACGGGGATACGCAGTATTTT.